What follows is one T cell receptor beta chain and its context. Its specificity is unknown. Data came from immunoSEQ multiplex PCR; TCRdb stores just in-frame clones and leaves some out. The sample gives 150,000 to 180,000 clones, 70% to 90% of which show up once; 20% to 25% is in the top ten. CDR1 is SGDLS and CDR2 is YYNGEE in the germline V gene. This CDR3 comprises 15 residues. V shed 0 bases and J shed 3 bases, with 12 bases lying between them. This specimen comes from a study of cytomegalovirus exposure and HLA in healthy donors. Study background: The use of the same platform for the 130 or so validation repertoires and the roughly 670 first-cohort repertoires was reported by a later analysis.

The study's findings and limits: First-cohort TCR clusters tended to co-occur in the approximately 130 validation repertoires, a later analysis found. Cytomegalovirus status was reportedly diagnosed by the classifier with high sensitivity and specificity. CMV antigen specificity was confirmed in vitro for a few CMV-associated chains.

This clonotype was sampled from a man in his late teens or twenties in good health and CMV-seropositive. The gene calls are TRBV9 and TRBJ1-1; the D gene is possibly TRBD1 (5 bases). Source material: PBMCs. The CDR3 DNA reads TGTGCCAGCAGCGTAGAAGCAGGGTGGGACACTGAAGCTTTCTTT. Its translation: CASSVEAGWDTEAFF.